This T cell receptor (beta chain) was recovered during a study of radiotherapy plus CTLA-4 blockade in lung cancer. CTLA-4 blockade with ipilimumab, together with focal radiation, was given to patients with chemo-refractory metastatic non-small-cell lung cancer. Method: immunoSEQ multiplex PCR; TCRdb's copy keeps in-frame clones and lacks some. Altogether 80,000 to 95,000 clones are present, around 83% being singletons, with the ten largest covering 0.82%. Trimming took 0 bases from V and 5 from J, leaving 3 bases between them. Germline V CDR1 and CDR2: SGHRS, YFSETQ. The CDR3 extends over 13 amino acids.

This chain joins TRBV5-1 and TRBJ2-6; no definite D call. The sequence was collected from a human donor with non-small cell lung cancer who had stable disease on radiotherapy plus ipilimumab. The specimen comprised peripheral blood, sampled from a patient treated with radiotherapy plus ipilimumab. The CDR3 DNA sequence: TGCGCCAGCAGCTTGGCCCGGGCCAACGTCCTGACTTTC. It is translated as CASSLARANVLTF.